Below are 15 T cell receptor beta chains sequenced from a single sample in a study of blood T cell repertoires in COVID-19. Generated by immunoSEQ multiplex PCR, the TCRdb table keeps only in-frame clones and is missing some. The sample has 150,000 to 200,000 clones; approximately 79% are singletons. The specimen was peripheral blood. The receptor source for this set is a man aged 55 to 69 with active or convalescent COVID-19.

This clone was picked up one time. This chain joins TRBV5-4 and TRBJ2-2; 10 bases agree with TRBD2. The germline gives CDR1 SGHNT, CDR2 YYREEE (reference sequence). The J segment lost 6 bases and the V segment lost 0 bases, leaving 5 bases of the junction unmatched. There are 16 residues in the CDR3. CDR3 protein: CASSLAGLAGAGELFF. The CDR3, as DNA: TGTGCCAGCAGCTTGGCCGGGCTAGCGGGAGCCGGGGAGCTGTTTTTT. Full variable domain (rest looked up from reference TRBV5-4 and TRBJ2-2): ETGVTQSPTHLIKTRGQQVTLRCSSQSGHNTVSWYQQALGQGPQFIFQYYREEENGRGNFPPRFSGLQFPNYSSELNVNALELDDSALYLCASSLAGLAGAGELFFGEGSRLTVL.

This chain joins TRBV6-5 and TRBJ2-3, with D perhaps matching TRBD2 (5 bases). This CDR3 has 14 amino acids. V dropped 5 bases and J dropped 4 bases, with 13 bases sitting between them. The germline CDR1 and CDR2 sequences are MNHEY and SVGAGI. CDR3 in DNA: TGTGCCAGCAGTCAGCTTGGTAGCGCAGATACGCAGTATTTT. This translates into CASSQLGSADTQYF.

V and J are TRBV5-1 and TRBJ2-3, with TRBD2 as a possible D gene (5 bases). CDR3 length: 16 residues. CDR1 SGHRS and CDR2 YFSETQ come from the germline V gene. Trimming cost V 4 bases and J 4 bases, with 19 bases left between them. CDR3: CASSKRAISGADTQYF. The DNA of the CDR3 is TGCGCCAGCAGCAAACGGGCCATCAGCGGCGCAGATACGCAGTATTTT.

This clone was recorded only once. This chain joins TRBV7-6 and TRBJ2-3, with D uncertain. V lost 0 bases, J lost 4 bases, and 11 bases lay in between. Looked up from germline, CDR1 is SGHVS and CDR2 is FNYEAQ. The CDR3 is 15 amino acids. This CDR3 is CASSLARNGADTQYF. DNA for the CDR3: TGTGCCAGCAGCTTAGCTCGAAACGGTGCAGATACGCAGTATTTT.

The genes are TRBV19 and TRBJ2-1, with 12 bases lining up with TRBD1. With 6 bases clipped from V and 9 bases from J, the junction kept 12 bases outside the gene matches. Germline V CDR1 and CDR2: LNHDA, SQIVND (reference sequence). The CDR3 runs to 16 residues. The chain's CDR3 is CASSPLTGTGGGEQFF. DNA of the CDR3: TGTGCCAGTAGCCCTCTTACCGGGACAGGGGGCGGTGAGCAGTTCTTC.

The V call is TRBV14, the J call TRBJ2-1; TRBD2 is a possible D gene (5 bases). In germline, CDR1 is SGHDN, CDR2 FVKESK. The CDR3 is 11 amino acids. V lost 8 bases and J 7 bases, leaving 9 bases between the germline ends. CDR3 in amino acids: CASGSQNEQFF. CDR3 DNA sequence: TGTGCCAGCGGGAGTCAGAATGAGCAGTTCTTC.

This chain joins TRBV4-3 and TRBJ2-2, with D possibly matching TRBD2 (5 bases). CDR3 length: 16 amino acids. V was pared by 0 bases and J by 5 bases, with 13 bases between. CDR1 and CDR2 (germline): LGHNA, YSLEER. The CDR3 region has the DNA TGCGCCAGCAGCCAAGATATGGGAGCTGGTACCGGGGAGCTGTTTTTT. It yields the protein CASSQDMGAGTGELFF.

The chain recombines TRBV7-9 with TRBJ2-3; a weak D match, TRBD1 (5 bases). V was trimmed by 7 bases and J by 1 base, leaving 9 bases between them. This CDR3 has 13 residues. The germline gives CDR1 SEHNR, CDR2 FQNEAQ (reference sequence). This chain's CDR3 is CASTQAGTDTQYF. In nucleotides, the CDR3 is TGTGCCAGCACACAGGCGGGCACAGATACGCAGTATTTT.

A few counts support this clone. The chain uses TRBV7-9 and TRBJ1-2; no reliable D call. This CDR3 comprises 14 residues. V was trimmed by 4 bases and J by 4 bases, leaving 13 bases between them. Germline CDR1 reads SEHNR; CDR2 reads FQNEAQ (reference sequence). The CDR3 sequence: CASSSLDGPYGYTF. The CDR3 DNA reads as TGTGCCAGCAGCTCCTTGGATGGGCCCTATGGCTACACCTTC.

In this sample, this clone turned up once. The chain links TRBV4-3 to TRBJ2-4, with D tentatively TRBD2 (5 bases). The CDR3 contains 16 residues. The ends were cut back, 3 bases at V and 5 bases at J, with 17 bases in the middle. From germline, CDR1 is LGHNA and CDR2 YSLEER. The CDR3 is CASSQAHLGIENIQYF. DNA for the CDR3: TGCGCCAGCAGCCAGGCCCATCTCGGGATTGAAAACATTCAGTACTTC.

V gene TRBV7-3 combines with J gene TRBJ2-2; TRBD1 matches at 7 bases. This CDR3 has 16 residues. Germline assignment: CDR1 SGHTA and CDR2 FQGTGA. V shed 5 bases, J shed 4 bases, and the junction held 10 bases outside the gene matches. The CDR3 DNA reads TGTGCCAGCAGCGAAAATCGACAGGGTAGCACCGGGGAGCTGTTTTTT. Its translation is CASSENRQGSTGELFF.

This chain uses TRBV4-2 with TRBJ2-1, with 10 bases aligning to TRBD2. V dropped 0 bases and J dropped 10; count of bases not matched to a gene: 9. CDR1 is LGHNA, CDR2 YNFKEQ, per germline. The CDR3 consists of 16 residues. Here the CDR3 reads CASSQEWNSGRREQFF. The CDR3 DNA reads TGTGCCAGCAGCCAAGAATGGAATAGCGGGAGGCGGGAGCAGTTCTTC.

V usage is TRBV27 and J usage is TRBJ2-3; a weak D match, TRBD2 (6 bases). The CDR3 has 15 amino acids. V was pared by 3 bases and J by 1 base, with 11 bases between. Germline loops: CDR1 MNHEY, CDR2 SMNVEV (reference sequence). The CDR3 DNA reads TGTGCCAGCAGTTTTGGGCGGGGTCGCACAGATACGCAGTATTTT. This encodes CASSFGRGRTDTQYF.

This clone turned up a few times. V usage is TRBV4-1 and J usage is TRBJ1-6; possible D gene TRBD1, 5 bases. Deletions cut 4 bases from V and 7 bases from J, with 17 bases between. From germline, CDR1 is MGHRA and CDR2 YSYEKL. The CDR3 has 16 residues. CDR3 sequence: CASSPQFRQRNSPLHF. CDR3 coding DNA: TGCGCCAGCAGCCCTCAGTTTCGACAGAGGAATTCACCCCTCCACTTT.

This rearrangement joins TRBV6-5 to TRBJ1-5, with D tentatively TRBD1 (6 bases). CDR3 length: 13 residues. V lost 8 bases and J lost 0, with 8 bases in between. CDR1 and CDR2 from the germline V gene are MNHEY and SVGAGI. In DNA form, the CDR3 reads TGTGCCAGCGGACAGTATAGCAATCAGCCCCAGCATTTT. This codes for CASGQYSNQPQHF.